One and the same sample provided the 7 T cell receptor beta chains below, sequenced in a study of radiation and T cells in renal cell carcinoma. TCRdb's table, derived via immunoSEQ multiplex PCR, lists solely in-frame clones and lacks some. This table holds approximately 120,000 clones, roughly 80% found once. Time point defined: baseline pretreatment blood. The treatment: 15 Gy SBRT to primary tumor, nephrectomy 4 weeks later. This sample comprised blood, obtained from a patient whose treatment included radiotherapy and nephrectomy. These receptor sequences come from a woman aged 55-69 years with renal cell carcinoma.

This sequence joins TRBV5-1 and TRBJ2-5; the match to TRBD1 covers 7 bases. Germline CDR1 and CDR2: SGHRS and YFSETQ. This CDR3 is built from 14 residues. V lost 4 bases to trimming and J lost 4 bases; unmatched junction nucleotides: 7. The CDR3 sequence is CASSLQGSGETQYF. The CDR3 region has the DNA TGCGCCAGCAGCCTACAGGGGAGCGGAGAGACCCAGTACTTC.

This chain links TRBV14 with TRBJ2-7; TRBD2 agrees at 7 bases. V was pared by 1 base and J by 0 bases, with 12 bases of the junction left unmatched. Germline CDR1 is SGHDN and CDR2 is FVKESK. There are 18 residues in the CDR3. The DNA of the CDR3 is TGTGCCAGCAGCCAAGGTCCTGGGGGAGGGTTCGGCTCCTACGAGCAGTACTTC. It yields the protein CASSQGPGGGFGSYEQYF.

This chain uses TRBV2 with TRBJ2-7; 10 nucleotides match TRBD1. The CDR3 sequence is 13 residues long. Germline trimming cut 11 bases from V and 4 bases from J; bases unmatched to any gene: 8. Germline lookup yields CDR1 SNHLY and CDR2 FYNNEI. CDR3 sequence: CAGSGQGIYEQYF. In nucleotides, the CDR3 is TGTGCCGGATCGGGACAGGGGATTTACGAGCAGTACTTC.

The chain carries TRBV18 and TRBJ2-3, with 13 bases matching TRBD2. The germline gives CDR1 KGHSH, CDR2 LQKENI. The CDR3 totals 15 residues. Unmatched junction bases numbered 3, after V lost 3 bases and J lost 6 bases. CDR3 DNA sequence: TGTGCCAGCTCACCTGGACTAGCGGGAGTGGATACGCAGTATTTT. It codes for CASSPGLAGVDTQYF. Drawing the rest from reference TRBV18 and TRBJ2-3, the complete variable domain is NAGVMQNPRHLVRRRGQEARLRCSPMKGHSHVYWYRQLPEEGLKFMVYLQKENIIDESGMPKERFSAEFPKEGPSILRIQQVVRGDSAAYFCASSPGLAGVDTQYFGPGTRLTVL.

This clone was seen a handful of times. DNA for the CDR3: TGCGCCAGCAGGCCCGGGACAGGGGTACAGCCCCAGCATTTT. Amino acid sequence: CASRPGTGVQPQHF. This chain connects TRBV4-1 to TRBJ1-5; 10 nucleotides match TRBD1. V gave up 6 bases and J gave up 7 bases; unmatched junction bases: 6. The CDR3 has 14 amino acids. Per germline, CDR1 MGHRA and CDR2 YSYEKL.

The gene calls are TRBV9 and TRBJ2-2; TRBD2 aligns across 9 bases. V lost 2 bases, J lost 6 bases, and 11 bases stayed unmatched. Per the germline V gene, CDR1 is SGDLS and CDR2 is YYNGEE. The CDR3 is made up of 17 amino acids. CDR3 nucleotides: TGTGCCAGCAGCGTTGACCCTGCGGGAGGGATATCCGGGGAGCTGTTTTTT. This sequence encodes CASSVDPAGGISGELFF.

The CDR3 region has the DNA TGTGCCAGCAGTCAAGCTTATGGATCACCTAATTCACCCCTCCACTTT. Translation gives CASSQAYGSPNSPLHF. V gene TRBV27 combines with J gene TRBJ1-6; D not certain. Germline V gene lookup returns CDR1 MNHEY and CDR2 SMNVEV (reference sequence). The V end lost 5 bases, the J end lost 6 bases, and 17 bases lay between the germline ends. The CDR3 extends over 16 amino acids.